These T cell receptor beta chains were read from a single sample in a study of cytomegalovirus exposure and HLA in healthy donors. Measured with immunoSEQ multiplex PCR; TCRdb has only the in-frame clones, and not every one. Across 150,000 or so clones, the top ten clones capture roughly 1.6% of the sample. What was sequenced was PBMCs. All receptors derive from a woman between 45 and 65 years old in good health and CMV-seronegative. The CDR3 runs from the conserved cysteine through the conserved F or W. Fields, in order: V gene, CDR3 protein.

TRBV5-1,CATSSGRSADTQYF
TRBV19,CASLSGRSTGELFF
TRBV2,CASSLQGAGWDEQYF
TRBV9,CASSPSAGPETQYF
TRBV19,CASSATSGSFDEQFF
TRBV5-1,CASSLLWDSSSGANVLTF
TRBV7-9,CARETGVGYTF
TRBV19,CAGRGQSNSPLHF
TRBV6-6,CASSYSRNTGELFF
TRBV5-4,CASSYDRNYGYTF
TRBV29-1,CSVDLTGELFF
TRBV6-1,CASNGGTTEKLFF
TRBV5-4,CASSSDRATEAFF
TRBV18,CASSPDRVMDYGYTF
TRBV7-9,CASSPLSETQYF
TRBV7-2,CASSLFQGSSTDTQYF
TRBV4-1,CTSSQGQYNEQFF
TRBV9,CASSRSGGAETQYF
TRBV7-2,CASSLAGGGGTDTQYF
TRBV7-3,CASSLDSGGTANVLTF
TRBV25-1,CASSQGRSGELFF
TRBV5-5,CASSSFDRGRYNEQFF
TRBV6-1,CASSEYLGAPNEQYF
TRBV6-6,CASSYPKQGAQDEQYF
TRBV11-3,CASSLEATGFLAGTQETQYF
TRBV18,CASSPPIPPQETQYF
TRBV7-2,CASSPGTALISGNTIYF
TRBV10-3,CAISEGGRGTYEQYF
TRBV28,CATGGQRNTGELFF
TRBV6-6,CASSYSERPYEQYF
TRBV6-1,CASSRSRDRTYGYTF
TRBV19,CASRRRGGANAYEQYF
TRBV28,CASSLSGLDGYTF
TRBV28,CASNRPGQTYEQYF
TRBV4-1,CASSQETGLGETQYF
TRBV30,CAWSTAPLGYTF
TRBV13,CASSQREKLFF
TRBV28,CASSKVNYPTGGPNYGYTF
TRBV18,CASSPLAGEGETQYF
TRBV11-1,CASSFGQGHEQYF
TRBV19,CASSIQAINSPLHF